This T cell receptor beta chain was sequenced during a study of cytomegalovirus exposure and HLA in healthy donors. PCR employed 60 Vbeta and 13 Jbeta primers. Here immunoSEQ multiplex PCR was the method, and the copy in TCRdb shows in-frame clones only, minus some. The sample yields approximately 170,000 clones, roughly 77% seen once. As for this clone: Its antigen is not known.

This CDR3 spans 16 amino acids. Findings of the study overall: The authors confirmed in vitro that a few CMV-associated chains were specific for CMV antigens. Common viral pathogens were later found to be apparently linked to several of the most significant clusters.

The chain carries TRBV21-1 and TRBJ2-3; TRBD2, as called in the table, went unchecked against the DNA. TRBV21-1 is flagged as a pseudogene. The sample taken for sequencing was PBMCs. This TCR was sampled from a woman in her 40s in good health and CMV-seropositive. The chain's CDR3 is CASSLATSKGTDTQYF. CDR3 nucleotides: TGTGCCAGCAGCCTCGCTACCTCGAAAGGCACAGATACGCAGTATTTT.